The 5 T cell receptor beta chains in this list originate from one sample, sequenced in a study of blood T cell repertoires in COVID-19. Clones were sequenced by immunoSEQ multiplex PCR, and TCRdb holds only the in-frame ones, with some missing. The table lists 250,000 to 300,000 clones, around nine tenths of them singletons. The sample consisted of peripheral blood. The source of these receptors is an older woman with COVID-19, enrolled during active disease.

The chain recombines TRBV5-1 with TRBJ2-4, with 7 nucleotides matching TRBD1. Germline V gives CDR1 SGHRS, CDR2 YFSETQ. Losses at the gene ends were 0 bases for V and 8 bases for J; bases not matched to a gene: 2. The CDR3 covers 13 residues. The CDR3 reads CASSLDRGDIQYF. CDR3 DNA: TGCGCCAGCAGCTTGGACAGGGGAGACATTCAGTACTTC. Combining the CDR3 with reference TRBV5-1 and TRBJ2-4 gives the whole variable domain KAGVTQTPRYLIKTRGQQVTLSCSPISGHRSVSWYQQTPGQGLQFLFEYFSETQRNKGNFPGRFSGRQFSNSRSEMNVSTLELGDSALYLCASSLDRGDIQYFGAGTRLSVL.

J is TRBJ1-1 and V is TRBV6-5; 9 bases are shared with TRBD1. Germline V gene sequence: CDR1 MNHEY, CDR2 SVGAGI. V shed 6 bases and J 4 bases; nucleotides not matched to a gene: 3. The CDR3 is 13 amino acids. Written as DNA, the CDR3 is TGTGCCAGCAGACGGGACAGGGTCACTGAAGCTTTCTTT. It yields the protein CASRRDRVTEAFF.

The CDR3 DNA reads TGTGCCAGCAGCGGCCAGGTTACGGTCGGGGAGCTGTTTTTT. Residues: CASSGQVTVGELFF. The rearrangement joins TRBV9 to TRBJ2-2, with D unresolved. The germline V gene has CDR1 SGDLS and CDR2 YYNGEE. V gave up 3 bases and J gave up 7 bases, with 13 bases separating them. CDR3 size: 14 residues.

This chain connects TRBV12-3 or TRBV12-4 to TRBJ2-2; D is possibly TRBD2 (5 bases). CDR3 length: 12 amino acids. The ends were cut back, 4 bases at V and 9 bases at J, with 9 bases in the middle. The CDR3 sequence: CASSSDFRELFF. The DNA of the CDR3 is TGTGCCAGCAGTTCGGACTTCAGGGAGCTGTTTTTT.

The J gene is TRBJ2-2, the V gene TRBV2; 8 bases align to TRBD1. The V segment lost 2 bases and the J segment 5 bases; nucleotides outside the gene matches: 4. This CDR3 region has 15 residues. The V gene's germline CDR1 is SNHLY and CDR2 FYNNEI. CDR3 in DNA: TGTGCCAGCAGTGAATCGAACAGGGGGACCGGGGAGCTGTTTTTT. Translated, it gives CASSESNRGTGELFF.